This T cell receptor beta chain was captured in a study of PD-L1 blockade in urothelial cancer. Study-wide context: Dosed intravenously at 1,200 mg every 3 weeks, atezolizumab was initiated by patients at some point between 2014 and 2016. Reported median T cell count for blood samples was around 140,000.

Time point reported: pretreatment peripheral blood. Patients had urothelial carcinoma that was locally advanced or metastatic. Method: immunoSEQ multiplex PCR; TCRdb's copy keeps in-frame clones and lacks some. The sample has about 49,000 clones; approximately 85% are singletons. CDR1 and CDR2 (germline): SGHRS, YFSETQ. Unmatched junction bases numbered 8, after V lost 0 bases and J lost 5 bases. The CDR3 contains 15 residues. There are a few counts of this clone. Other nucleotide sequences from this sample produce the same CDR3. The sequence was obtained from a man aged 70 or older with urothelial cancer. This sequence joins TRBV5-1 and TRBJ2-7; the match to TRBD1 covers 7 bases. Sequencing was performed on PBMCs, taken around atezolizumab (anti-PD-L1) treatment. The CDR3, as DNA: TGCGCCAGCAGCTTGGTGCTGGCAGGGGGAGACGAGCAGTACTTC. Residues: CASSLVLAGGDEQYF.